Listed here are 8 T cell receptor beta chains from one sample, sequenced in a study of blood T cell repertoires in COVID-19. Here immunoSEQ multiplex PCR was the method, and the copy in TCRdb shows in-frame clones only, minus some. This table holds roughly 260,000 clones, under 90% found once. The sequenced sample consisted of peripheral blood. The source of these receptors is a woman between 18 and 30 years old with acute or convalescent COVID-19.

The V and J genes are TRBV7-2 and TRBJ2-1; D may be TRBD1 (5 bases). The CDR3 contains 15 residues. CDR1 and CDR2 from the germline V gene are SGHTA and FQGNSA. Trimming left V 1 base short and J 3 bases short, with 10 bases between. The CDR3 DNA follows: TGTGCCAGCAGCTTAGAGTCAGGGTTCTACAATGAGCAGTTCTTC. It codes for CASSLESGFYNEQFF.

This clone came up a few times. The rearrangement uses TRBV4-3 and TRBJ1-3, with D perhaps TRBD1 (6 bases). The CDR3 spans 16 residues. Germline CDR1 is LGHNA and CDR2 is YSLEER. Trimming removed 0 bases at V and 5 bases at J, with 14 bases between. CDR3 protein: CASSQDPRTARNTIYF. In DNA, the CDR3 is TGCGCCAGCAGCCAAGATCCCCGGACAGCCAGAAACACCATATATTTT.

The chain couples TRBV9 to TRBJ1-1; 11 bases match TRBD1. The CDR3 loop spans 16 amino acids. The V gene end was trimmed by 0 bases and the J gene end by 5 bases; junction bases not matched to a gene: 6. Germline V lookup: CDR1 SGDLS, CDR2 YYNGEE. CDR3 nucleotides: TGTGCCAGCAGCGTAGCTGGACAGGGGGCTTGGACTGAAGCTTTCTTT. Its protein is CASSVAGQGAWTEAFF.

V usage is TRBV6-6 and J usage is TRBJ2-5; D call uncertain. This CDR3 is 13 amino acids long. Germline CDR1 reads MNHNY; CDR2 reads SVGAGI (reference sequence). Trimming took 2 bases from V and 2 from J, leaving 6 bases between them. The CDR3 DNA reads TGTGCCAGCAGTTACAGCAGGCAAGAGACCCAGTACTTC. This gives the protein CASSYSRQETQYF.

The chain combines TRBV6-5 with TRBJ2-7; TRBD2 might be the D (6 bases). Trimming took off 0 bases at V and 2 bases at J, with 14 bases between the two ends. CDR3 length: 16 residues. Germline assignment: CDR1 MNHEY and CDR2 SVGAGI. DNA of the CDR3: TGTGCCAGCAGTTACTCCGGCAGCGGGCCAACCTACGAGCAGTACTTC. Encoded protein: CASSYSGSGPTYEQYF.

J is TRBJ2-7 and V is TRBV3-1 (or the pseudogene TRBV3-2); a possible D gene is TRBD2 (6 bases). This CDR3 is built from 18 residues. Per the germline V gene, CDR1 is LGHDT and CDR2 is YNNKEL (reference sequence). The V and J ends lost 0 bases and 7 bases respectively, with 25 bases between them. CDR3 region: CASSQDLYGVSGSWEQYF. Here the CDR3 DNA reads TGTGCCAGCAGCCAAGACCTTTACGGTGTTAGCGGCTCCTGGGAGCAGTACTTC.

The chain uses TRBV7-2 and TRBJ2-3, with D hard to call. The CDR3 is made up of 16 amino acids. The V and J ends lost 0 bases and 4 bases respectively, with 14 bases between them. Germline lookup yields CDR1 SGHTA and CDR2 FQGNSA. CDR3 nucleotide sequence: TGTGCCAGCAGCTTAGCGCCAGGTGTAGGCGCAGATACGCAGTATTTT. Its protein product is CASSLAPGVGADTQYF.

This clone was seen only once. The gene calls are TRBV18 and TRBJ2-7; TRBD2 matches at 7 bases. The CDR3 contains 14 residues. V gave up 2 bases and J gave up 2 bases; unmatched junction bases: 3. Germline loops: CDR1 KGHSH, CDR2 LQKENI. The CDR3 reads CASSPSGTTYEQYF. The CDR3 coding sequence is TGTGCCAGCTCACCATCTGGGACTACCTACGAGCAGTACTTC.